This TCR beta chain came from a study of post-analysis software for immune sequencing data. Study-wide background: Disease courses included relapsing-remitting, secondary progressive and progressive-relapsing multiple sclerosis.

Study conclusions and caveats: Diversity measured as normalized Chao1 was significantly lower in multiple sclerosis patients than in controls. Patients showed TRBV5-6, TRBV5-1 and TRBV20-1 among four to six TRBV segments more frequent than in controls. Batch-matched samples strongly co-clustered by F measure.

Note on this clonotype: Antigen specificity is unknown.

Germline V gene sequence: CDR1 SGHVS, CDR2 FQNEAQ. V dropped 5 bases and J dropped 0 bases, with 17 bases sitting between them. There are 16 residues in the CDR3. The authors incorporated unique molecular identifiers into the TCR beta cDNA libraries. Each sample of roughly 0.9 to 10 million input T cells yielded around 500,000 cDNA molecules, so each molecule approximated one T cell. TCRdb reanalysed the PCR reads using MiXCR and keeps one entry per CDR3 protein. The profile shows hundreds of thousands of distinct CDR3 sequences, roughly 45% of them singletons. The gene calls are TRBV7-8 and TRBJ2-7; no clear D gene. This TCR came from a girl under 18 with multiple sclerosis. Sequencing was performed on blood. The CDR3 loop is CASSQWNTDVSYEQYF. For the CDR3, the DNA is TGTGCCAGCAGCCAGTGGAATACGGACGTCTCCTACGAGCAGTACTTC.